The next 10 T cell receptor beta chains were all read from a single sample in a study of blood T cell repertoires in COVID-19. The method was immunoSEQ multiplex PCR; TCRdb's version includes in-frame clones alone and lacks a portion of them. The table has 120,000 to 150,000 clones, around nine tenths seen once. Sequenced input: peripheral blood. The receptors here all came from a woman aged 50 to 60 with active or convalescent COVID-19.

V usage is TRBV4-1 and J usage is TRBJ1-3; D might be TRBD1 (6 bases). The CDR3 runs to 18 residues. The germline V gene encodes CDR1 MGHRA and CDR2 YSYEKL. Trimming pared 0 bases from V and 2 bases from J, leaving 17 bases between. The CDR3 reads CASSQEGAGSGPGNTIYF. The DNA for the CDR3 is TGCGCCAGCAGCCAAGAGGGGGCAGGGAGCGGCCCTGGAAACACCATATATTTT.

This clone was observed a single time. The rearrangement links TRBV7-3 to TRBJ1-1, with unresolved D. Trimming removed 4 bases from V and 4 bases from J, with 13 bases in between. The CDR3 covers 14 residues. Germline V lookup: CDR1 SGHTA, CDR2 FQGTGA. The CDR3 sequence is CASSSGPAGTEAFF. CDR3 bases: TGTGCCAGCAGCTCCGGACCGGCGGGCACTGAAGCTTTCTTT.

V gene TRBV11-1 combines with J gene TRBJ2-3, with TRBD1 as a possible D gene (6 bases). CDR3 size: 16 residues. Trimming stripped 5 bases from V and 0 bases from J, with 15 bases between. Germline values: CDR1 SGHAT, CDR2 FQDESV (reference sequence). The CDR3 DNA reads TGTGCCAGCAGCACCACCAGGGGTACAAGCACAGATACGCAGTATTTT. Its translation: CASSTTRGTSTDTQYF.

J is TRBJ2-5 and V is TRBV15, with 8 bases identical to TRBD2. CDR3 length: 15 residues. The V gene's germline CDR1 is LNHNV and CDR2 YYDKDF (reference sequence). Trimming at V came to 3 bases and at J to 7 bases, leaving 10 bases not matched to a gene. For the CDR3, the DNA is TGTGCCACCAGCAGTTACGGGGGGGAGTTCGGGACCCAGTACTTC. Translation gives CATSSYGGEFGTQYF.

The rearrangement joins TRBV18 to TRBJ2-1; no reliable D call. Trimming left V 4 bases short and J 3 bases short, with 13 bases between. CDR1 KGHSH and CDR2 LQKENI come from the germline V gene. The CDR3 loop spans 15 amino acids. This CDR3 reads CASSRVELGYNEQFF. CDR3 coding DNA: TGTGCCAGCTCACGCGTGGAGTTAGGCTACAATGAGCAGTTCTTC.

The chain couples TRBV9 to TRBJ1-3; no clear D gene. This CDR3 has 14 amino acids. The V end lost 0 bases, the J end lost 1 base, and 5 bases lay between the germline ends. The germline V gene encodes CDR1 SGDLS and CDR2 YYNGEE. Written as DNA, the CDR3 is TGTGCCAGCAGCGTAGGAGTATCTGGAAACACCATATATTTT. Its translation is CASSVGVSGNTIYF.

J is TRBJ2-1 and V is TRBV6-2 or TRBV6-3, with 7 positions matching TRBD2. V was pared by 5 bases and J by 4 bases, with 8 bases of the junction left unmatched. The germline CDR1 and CDR2 sequences are MNHEY and SVGEGT. The CDR3 sequence is 15 residues long. CDR3 residues: CASSGGGSAYNEQFF. CDR3 sequence (DNA): TGTGCCAGCAGTGGGGGGGGGAGCGCATACAATGAGCAGTTCTTC.

This clone came up once. V and J are TRBV19 and TRBJ1-1; weak D call: TRBD1 (6 bases). CDR1 is LNHDA, CDR2 SQIVND, per germline (reference sequence). V was pared by 7 bases and J by 1 base, with 10 bases between. This CDR3 region has 13 residues. Here the CDR3 reads CASNNRANTEAFF. In DNA form, the CDR3 reads TGTGCCAGTAATAACAGGGCGAACACTGAAGCTTTCTTT.

The V and J genes are TRBV6-5 and TRBJ2-7, with 7 bases fitting TRBD1. V was clipped by 6 bases and J by 6 bases; unmatched bases: 11. Germline-derived CDR1 and CDR2 are MNHEY and SVGAGI. The CDR3 has 14 residues. CDR3 DNA sequence: TGTGCCAGCAGCCGGGACAGAGGATTCCCCGAGCAGTACTTC. It yields the protein CASSRDRGFPEQYF.

The rearrangement links TRBV2 to TRBJ2-7, with D perhaps TRBD2 (5 bases). Deletions cut 4 bases from V and 5 bases from J, with 9 bases between. This CDR3 region has 12 residues. Germline values: CDR1 SNHLY, CDR2 FYNNEI. The CDR3 is CASSGSGNEQYF. CDR3 coding DNA: TGTGCCAGCAGTGGGTCCGGGAACGAGCAGTACTTC.